This T cell receptor (beta chain) was recorded in a study of OX40 agonist ivuxolimab in advanced cancers. In terms of the full investigation: Ivuxolimab, which targeted the costimulatory receptor OX40 (CD134), was an agonistic, fully human IgG2 monoclonal antibody. Intravenous ivuxolimab was administered to patients every 2 weeks at six dose levels: 0.01, 0.1, 0.3, 1.5, 3 and 10 mg/kg. Peripheral TCRbeta sequencing was intended to test whether TCR sequence diversity was altered and clonal T-cell expansion was caused by ivuxolimab. Partial responses were achieved by three dose-escalation patients, of whom one had hepatocellular carcinoma and two had cutaneous melanoma. The dose-escalation cohort was about 83% male with a mean age of about 60 years, ranging from roughly 20 to 80. Patients were allowed to have had prior anti-PD-1, anti-PD-L1 or anti-CTLA-4 therapy, and approximately 40% of the dose-escalation patients had been treated with checkpoint inhibitors. The paper reports the monotherapy dose-escalation portion (N of about 47 patients) of the phase I ivuxolimab trial. Of the roughly 51 dose-escalation patients, hepatocellular carcinoma was present in 19, melanoma in approximately 15, renal cell carcinoma in 9 and head and neck cancer in 9.

CDR1 and CDR2 are read off the germline V gene as SGHRS and YFSETQ. V is reduced by 0 bases and J by 2 bases, leaving a spacing of 8 bases between them. Spanning cysteine to phenylalanine, the CDR3 consists of 14 amino acids. Left in the record is the CDR3 DNA by itself, 42 bases read in frame from the first base. Broader findings and caveats from the paper: Low levels of normalized T-cell clonal expansion were also shown by some nonresponding patients. The antigen specificity of the clonally expanded peripheral T cells was not determined. Partial responders in the 0.1-3.0 mg/kg groups had among the lowest normalized peripheral clonal expansion, especially among CD8+ T cells. After ivuxolimab, more expanded clones were found on average in CD8+ T cells than in CD4+ T cells. At doses of 0.1 to 3.0 mg/kg, clonal expansion of both CD4+ and CD8+ T cells in blood was seen between baseline and week 6.

For sequencing of the TCRbeta CDR3 region, genomic DNA was extracted from the sorted cells. The immunoSEQ Assay was used for sequencing of TCRbeta CDR3 regions. TCRdb obtained this table from immuneACCESS and retained in-frame rearrangements with V and J assigned. These tables miss some clones; where compared with another copy, unresolved V genes account for less than half of the shortfall, and the remainder is unexplained. A total of over 60,000 clones appear in this sample, 84% of them only once. The ten largest clones add up to about 2.1% of the sample. Turning to this clone: Its binding antigen is unknown. No base-level quality is on record; no much larger clone is a single base apart.

The trial excluded patients who had a history of autoimmune disease or who were on systemic immunosuppression. Peripheral blood for TCR sequencing was collected from all dose cohorts at baseline, on cycle 4 day 1, and on cycle 7 day 1. Samples came from an open-label, multicenter, first-in-human phase I dose-escalation trial of ivuxolimab. Adults with locally advanced or metastatic melanoma, renal cell carcinoma, hepatocellular carcinoma or head and neck squamous cell carcinoma were enrolled in the trial. CD4+ and CD8+ T cells were sorted separately from peripheral blood before TCR sequencing. The rearrangement joined TRBV5-1 to TRBJ2-5; D gene: possibly TRBD1, on 6 matching bases. This sequence originates from an adult with an advanced solid tumor such as melanoma, head and neck, liver or kidney cancer. The sequenced sample was CD4+ or CD8+ T cells sorted from blood, obtained in a trial of the OX40 agonist ivuxolimab. The base sequence is TGCGCCAGCAGCTTGGGGACAGTACAAGAGACCCAGTACTTC. The resulting protein is CASSLGTVQETQYF.